The 27 T cell receptor beta chains below were found in one sample sequenced in a study of shared clonotypes between healthy human individuals. Libraries were prepared by immunoSEQ multiplex PCR; TCRdb keeps only in-frame clonotypes and omits some of them. The table lists approximately 980,000 clones, over 75% of them singletons, with roughly 1.5% in the top ten. Sequencing was carried out using memory CD4+ T cells sorted from blood. Subset specified: CD45RA-negative fraction. The receptors derive from a man younger than 30 in good health.

V and J are TRBV7-2 and TRBJ2-5; perhaps TRBD2 as D (6 bases). CDR3 length: 13 amino acids. In germline, CDR1 is SGHTA, CDR2 FQGNSA. The germline V and J ends were trimmed by 5 bases and 7 bases, with 14 bases remaining between them. The CDR3 spells CASSLTGDRTQYF. The DNA of the CDR3 is TGTGCCAGCAGCCTAACGGGGGATAGGACCCAGTACTTC.

This clone was recorded a few times. CDR3 nucleotides: TGTGCCAGCAGTTACTCGTACGGACAGAACTATGGCTACACCTTC. Its translation is CASSYSYGQNYGYTF. The genes are TRBV6-5 and TRBJ1-2, with D possibly being TRBD1 (6 bases). The CDR3 covers 15 residues. Trimming shortened V by 0 bases and J by 2 bases, and 10 bases separated the two germline ends. The V gene's germline CDR1 is MNHEY and CDR2 SVGAGI.

DNA of the CDR3: TGTGCCAGCAGTTACTCGGGGACAGAGGACTACTTC. Its translation: CASSYSGTEDYF. The chain is built from TRBV6-6 and TRBJ2-7; the match to TRBD1 covers 7 bases. Germline V gene data show CDR1 as MNHNY and CDR2 as SVGAGI (reference sequence). V was pared by 0 bases and J by 13 bases, with 6 bases of the junction left unmatched. The CDR3 length is 12 residues.

The genes are TRBV6-5 and TRBJ1-2; D uncertain. The V end was cut by 2 bases, the J end by 4 bases, with 5 bases between. Germline V gene lookup returns CDR1 MNHEY and CDR2 SVGAGI. CDR3 length: 12 amino acids. For the CDR3, the DNA is TGTGCCAGCAGTTACGCGGGCTATGGCTACACCTTC. Residues: CASSYAGYGYTF.

As concerns this clone: A single base separates this from a much larger clone, so it may be a read error. The conserved phenylalanine or tryptophan normally closing the CDR3 is absent here, so this likely arose from a read error. The chain combines TRBV19 with TRBJ2-7; possible D gene TRBD1, 5 bases. The ends were cut back, 3 bases at V and 3 bases at J, with 15 bases in the middle. There are 15 residues in the CDR3. Germline V gives CDR1 LNHDA, CDR2 SQIVND (reference sequence). The CDR3 nucleotides read TGTGCCAGTAGTATTTCGCTAGGGGAAGTCTACGAGCAGTACCTC. This encodes CASSISLGEVYEQYL.

The chain carries TRBV6-6 and TRBJ2-1, with 11 bases that match TRBD2. Trimming removed 6 bases from V and 7 bases from J; junction bases left unmatched: 8. Germline V gene lookup returns CDR1 MNHNY and CDR2 SVGAGI (reference sequence). The CDR3 contains 15 residues. The CDR3: CASSKLAGASNEQFF. CDR3 DNA: TGTGCCAGCAGCAAACTAGCGGGGGCTTCAAATGAGCAGTTCTTC.

J is TRBJ2-3 and V is TRBV30; TRBD2 is a possible D gene (6 bases). Germline CDR1 reads GTSNPN; CDR2 reads SVGIG (reference sequence). V was clipped by 4 bases and J by 4 bases, with 21 bases between them. The CDR3 totals 16 residues. The CDR3 DNA is TGTGCCTGGATGAAGCCCGTCGGGGGTTTTTCAGATACGCAGTATTTT. This translates into CAWMKPVGGFSDTQYF.

The V gene is TRBV11-2, the J gene TRBJ2-3; D may be TRBD1 (7 bases). CDR1 is SGHAT, CDR2 FQNNGV, per germline. Trimming removed 5 bases at V and 2 bases at J, with 14 bases between. CDR3 length: 15 amino acids. CDR3 in DNA: TGTGCCAGCAGCCCAGGGGGGCTAGCCACAGATACGCAGTATTTT. Amino acids: CASSPGGLATDTQYF. Full variable domain (rest looked up from reference TRBV11-2 and TRBJ2-3): EAGVAQSPRYKIIEKRQSVAFWCNPISGHATLYWYQQILGQGPKLLIQFQNNGVVDDSQLPKDRFSAERLKGVDSTLKIQPAKLEDSAVYLCASSPGGLATDTQYFGPGTRLTVL.

This clone was counted a few times. V usage is TRBV9 and J usage is TRBJ1-5, with a tentative D call TRBD1 (5 bases). CDR1 and CDR2 (germline): SGDLS, YYNGEE. Trimming took off 0 bases at V and 7 bases at J, with 11 bases between the two ends. The CDR3 covers 14 residues. The CDR3 DNA sequence: TGTGCCAGCAGCGTAGAGGATAGGGGCCAGCCCCAGCATTTT. Protein: CASSVEDRGQPQHF.

The rearrangement uses TRBV2 and TRBJ2-6; TRBD1 agrees at 9 bases. This CDR3 spans 17 amino acids. Per the germline V gene, CDR1 is SNHLY and CDR2 is FYNNEI. The J segment lost 1 base and the V segment lost 8 bases, leaving 9 bases of the junction unmatched. The CDR3 reads CASGGTGKMSGANVLTF. DNA of the CDR3: TGTGCCAGCGGCGGGACAGGGAAGATGTCTGGGGCCAACGTCCTGACTTTC.

The V call is TRBV10-2, the J call TRBJ1-2; 7 bases match TRBD1. From germline, CDR1 is WSHSY and CDR2 SAAADI. The CDR3 is made up of 16 amino acids. J lost 0 bases, V lost 1 base, and 5 bases had no gene match. In DNA, the CDR3 is TGCGCCAGCAGTGAGTTGCACAGGGGCCCTAACTATGGCTACACCTTC. This sequence encodes CASSELHRGPNYGYTF.

CDR3 loop: CASSSGTGGANEQFF. Written as DNA, the CDR3 is TGCGCCAGCAGCTCCGGGACAGGTGGGGCGAATGAGCAGTTCTTC. The chain has TRBV10-1 and TRBJ2-1; 8 bases are a match to TRBD1. V was pared by 6 bases and J by 7 bases, with 11 bases of the junction left unmatched. Germline-derived CDR1 and CDR2 are WNHNN and SYGVQD (reference sequence). This CDR3 is built from 15 residues.

The rearrangement links TRBV11-2 to TRBJ2-2, with 12 bases identical to TRBD2. The V gene's germline CDR1 is SGHAT and CDR2 FQNNGV. The CDR3 loop spans 14 amino acids. V shed 4 bases, J shed 8 bases, and the junction held 2 bases outside the gene matches. The CDR3 DNA is TGTGCCAGCAGCTCCGGACTAGCGGGGGGGGAGCTGTTTTTT. Translating it yields CASSSGLAGGELFF.

J is TRBJ1-2 and V is TRBV7-9; no reliable D call. The CDR3 is 16 residues long. The ends were cut back, 4 bases at V and 5 bases at J, with 20 bases in the middle. Germline CDR1 SEHNR, CDR2 FQNEAQ (reference sequence). In DNA form, the CDR3 reads TGTGCCAGCAGCTCCGTCGTTGAAAAGAGTCTTTATGGCTACACCTTC. This sequence encodes CASSSVVEKSLYGYTF.

Comment on this clone: Other DNA sequences in the same sample also yield this CDR3. This chain connects TRBV30 to TRBJ2-1, with D possibly called TRBD1 or TRBD2 (6 bases each). CDR1 is GTSNPN, CDR2 SVGIG, per germline (reference sequence). This CDR3 spans 14 amino acids. V lost 2 bases and J 4 bases, leaving 12 bases between the germline ends. The CDR3 sequence: CAWSKGGLYNEQFF. For the CDR3, the DNA is TGTGCCTGGAGTAAAGGGGGGTTATACAATGAGCAGTTCTTC.

This sequence joins TRBV2 and TRBJ2-5, with D possibly TRBD1 on 6 matching bases. The CDR3 has 12 residues. V was shortened by 8 bases and J by 5 bases, with 12 bases between the two germline ends. From germline, CDR1 is SNHLY and CDR2 FYNNEI. CDR3 nucleotides: TGTGCCAGCGATCAGGGGTCGGAGACCCAGTACTTC. It encodes CASDQGSETQYF.

This clone was seen a single time. This chain uses TRBV6-1 with TRBJ1-4; D gene uncertain. CDR1 is MNHNS and CDR2 is SASEGT in the germline V gene. Trimming cost V 6 bases and J 10 bases, with 12 bases left between them. This CDR3 comprises 12 residues. The DNA for the CDR3 is TGTGCCAGCAGCCCGAATCGGGGAAAACTGTTTTTT. Protein product: CASSPNRGKLFF.

This clone was counted a few times. This sequence joins TRBV11-2 and TRBJ2-1; the match to TRBD2 covers 9 bases. From germline, CDR1 is SGHAT and CDR2 FQNNGV. CDR3 length equals 16 residues. The V segment lost 3 bases and the J segment 8 bases; nucleotides outside the gene matches: 11. This chain's CDR3 is CASSLGTSQDVDEQFF. CDR3 bases: TGTGCCAGCAGCTTGGGGACTAGCCAAGATGTTGATGAGCAGTTCTTC.

V and J are TRBV13 and TRBJ1-2, with TRBD1 matching over 7 bases. The CDR3 sequence is 14 residues long. V was pared by 2 bases and J by 5 bases, with 5 bases of the junction left unmatched. The V gene's germline CDR1 is PRHDT and CDR2 FYEKMQ (reference sequence). The CDR3 DNA reads as TGTGCCAGCAGCTTAACAGGGGCCAGTTATGGCTACACCTTC. The encoded protein is CASSLTGASYGYTF.

The chain links TRBV10-3 to TRBJ2-1, with D hard to call. CDR3 length: 13 amino acids. Germline lookup yields CDR1 ENHRY and CDR2 SYGVKD. Trimming removed 2 bases from V and 5 bases from J, with 7 bases in between. The DNA for the CDR3 is TGTGCCATCAGTGAGAAGAACCACAATGAGCAGTTCTTC. The encoded protein is CAISEKNHNEQFF.

The chain combines TRBV5-4 with TRBJ2-7; perhaps TRBD2 as D (6 bases). CDR3 length: 15 residues. V was clipped by 3 bases and J by 5 bases, with 18 bases between them. The germline V gene has CDR1 SGHNT and CDR2 YYREEE (reference sequence). The CDR3 DNA is TGTGCCAGCAGCTCCGACACTAGCAAAGTCGACGAGCAGTACTTC. Its protein is CASSSDTSKVDEQYF.

The chain joins TRBV2 to TRBJ2-7; D is unclear. Per the germline V gene, CDR1 is SNHLY and CDR2 is FYNNEI. The CDR3 is 12 amino acids. The V end lost 7 bases, the J end lost 0 bases, and 7 bases lay between the germline ends. CDR3 sequence: CASTQNSYEQYF. The CDR3 DNA sequence: TGTGCCAGCACACAGAACTCCTACGAGCAGTACTTC.

A note on this clone: This likely traces to a read error, being one base from a far larger clone. V and J are TRBV4-2 and TRBJ2-5; D remains unclear. CDR3 length equals 15 residues. The germline V gene has CDR1 LGHNA and CDR2 YNFKEQ. CDR3 bases: TGTGCCAGCGGCCAAGATTGGTCGATGTCAGAGACCCAGTACTTC. It specifies CASGQDWSMSETQYF.

This clone was seen only once. The chain uses TRBV30 and TRBJ2-5; D unclear. Germline CDR1 GTSNPN, CDR2 SVGIG (reference sequence). V lost 5 bases and J lost 0, with 4 bases in between. This CDR3 comprises 11 residues. CDR3 region: CAWHNQETQYF. The CDR3 DNA reads as TGTGCCTGGCATAACCAAGAGACCCAGTACTTC.

V is TRBV7-9 and J is TRBJ2-1; D not certain. V shed 4 bases and J shed 13 bases, with 17 bases lying between them. The germline CDR1 and CDR2 sequences are SEHNR and FQNEAQ (reference sequence). This CDR3 comprises 13 residues. The CDR3 is CASSSGPVDVQFF. The CDR3 DNA is TGTGCCAGCAGCTCCGGACCAGTTGATGTTCAGTTCTTC.

This chain uses TRBV5-7 with TRBJ2-1, with 8 bases matching TRBD1. TRBV5-7 is sorted into the ORF group, with uncertain function. The CDR3 is 17 residues long. V gave up 1 base and J gave up 2 bases; unmatched junction bases: 8. This CDR3 reads CASSLFSSDRAYNEQFF. The CDR3 bases are TGTGCCAGCAGCTTGTTTTCTTCGGACAGGGCCTACAATGAGCAGTTCTTC.

CDR3 in DNA: TGTGCCAGCAGTGCCGGTGGGGGGGCCTCTGGGGCCAACGTCCTGACTTTC. Translating gives CASSAGGGASGANVLTF. This chain joins TRBV6-1 and TRBJ2-6, with D perhaps TRBD2 (7 bases). Trimming pared 4 bases from V and 0 bases from J, leaving 13 bases between. Germline CDR1 reads MNHNS; CDR2 reads SASEGT. The CDR3 covers 17 residues.